This TCR beta chain came from a study of CD8 T cells in Susac syndrome. The wider study: Among the Susac syndrome patients who underwent sequencing, about six had clinically active disease, while about 8 of them were in remission.

Reverse transcription used roughly 0.5 to 1 ug RNA and random hexamers. MiXCR was run by TCRdb on the immunoSEQ multiplex PCR reads, yielding one entry per CDR3 protein. The sample includes 140,000 or so distinct CDR3 sequences, almost 96% of them seen just once. High-throughput TCR beta sequencing covered peripheral CD8+ and CD4+ T cells. This CDR3 has 15 amino acids. The ends lost 6 bases at V and 6 bases at J; junction bases unmatched: 9. This rearrangement joins TRBV12-3 or TRBV12-4 to TRBJ2-3, with TRBD2 identical over 10 bases. This TCR derives from a human donor with Susac syndrome. Material: CD4+ T cells from PBMCs. CDR3 amino acids: CASRKREGLRDTQYF. CDR3 DNA: TGTGCCAGCAGAAAGCGGGAGGGCCTTCGCGATACGCAGTATTTT.